This T cell receptor beta chain came from a study of T cell responses to AZD1222 COVID-19 vaccine. For the study at large: The analysis combined second doses at about 4 or about 12 weeks.

The data were produced by immunoSEQ multiplex PCR, yet TCRdb's version contains in-frame clones alone and is incomplete. Here the sample spans roughly 130,000 clones, approximately 94% being singletons. The germline CDR1 and CDR2 sequences are GTSNPN and SVGIG (reference sequence). This CDR3 contains 13 residues. Trimming removed 8 bases at V and 0 bases at J, with 11 bases between. The chain employs TRBV30 and TRBJ2-1; possible D gene TRBD1, 6 bases. The source of this sequence is an adult in good health. The specimen was peripheral blood, collected on day 0 of AZD1222 vaccination. The CDR3 DNA is TGTGCCGCTAAACAGGGCTCCTACAATGAGCAGTTCTTC. Its protein product is CAAKQGSYNEQFF.